The sequence of this T cell receptor (beta chain) was determined in a study of radiotherapy plus CTLA-4 blockade in lung cancer. Chemo-refractory metastatic non-small-cell lung cancer patients were treated with focal radiation plus CTLA-4 blockade with ipilimumab. Repertoires were generated with immunoSEQ multiplex PCR, while TCRdb's copy carries only in-frame clones and drops some. The sample lists tens of thousands of clones, more than 75% occurring once. The germline V gene has CDR1 MDHEN and CDR2 SYDVKM. V lost 7 bases, J lost 8 bases, and 17 bases lay in between. This CDR3 spans 13 amino acids. This TCR derives from a human donor with non-small cell lung cancer that progressed on radiotherapy plus ipilimumab. The rearrangement joins TRBV28 to TRBJ1-2, with D unclear. This sample comprised peripheral blood, obtained from a patient treated with radiotherapy plus ipilimumab. As DNA, the CDR3 is TGTGCCAGCAATCAGGCTTCTAACGGCGGCTACACCTTC. Its translation is CASNQASNGGYTF.